This entry lists 16 T cell receptor beta chains sequenced from one sample in a study of blood T cell repertoires in COVID-19. Sequenced by immunoSEQ multiplex PCR; TCRdb stores in-frame clones only, minus some. The data hold about 380,000 clones, with roughly 84% observed a single time. Material: PBMCs or T cells enriched from blood (not recorded which). These receptors all come from a woman aged 25 to 39 who had recovered from COVID-19.

V usage is TRBV6-5 and J usage is TRBJ1-3; possibly TRBD1 for D (6 bases). This CDR3 has 16 residues. Trimming removed 2 bases at V and 4 bases at J, with 15 bases between. The V gene's germline CDR1 is MNHEY and CDR2 SVGAGI. CDR3 nucleotide sequence: TGTGCCAGCAGTTACGGGAGACAGGTCTTCGGAAACACCATATATTTT. Protein: CASSYGRQVFGNTIYF.

This chain uses TRBV6-4 with TRBJ2-6; D might be TRBD1 (6 bases). Looked up from germline, CDR1 is MRHNA and CDR2 is SNTAGT. The CDR3 consists of 15 residues. Here the CDR3 reads CTTQGNLSLTNVLTF. In DNA, the CDR3 is TGTACGACCCAGGGGAATCTCTCTCTAACCAACGTCCTGACTTTC.

The chain links TRBV11-1 to TRBJ2-1, with 9 bases identical to TRBD1. V trimming: 5 bases; J trimming: 1 base; junction bases outside the gene matches: 3. This CDR3 is 15 amino acids long. Germline V gene lookup returns CDR1 SGHAT and CDR2 FQDESV (reference sequence). The CDR3 region is CASSLDRGSYNEQFF. In nucleotides, the CDR3 is TGTGCCAGCAGCCTCGACAGGGGGTCCTACAATGAGCAGTTCTTC.

This clone was detected only once. The rearrangement joins TRBV19 to TRBJ2-7, with 7 bases identical to TRBD1. Germline V lookup: CDR1 LNHDA, CDR2 SQIVND (reference sequence). This CDR3 spans 13 amino acids. J was trimmed by 3 bases and V by 6 bases; bases with no gene match: 5. DNA for the CDR3: TGTGCCAGTAGACCGGGACAGAGCTACGAGCAGTACTTC. Translating it yields CASRPGQSYEQYF.

The gene calls are TRBV27 and TRBJ2-3; no definite D call. The germline V gene encodes CDR1 MNHEY and CDR2 SMNVEV (reference sequence). CDR3 length equals 10 residues. Deletions cut 7 bases from V and 6 bases from J, with 5 bases between. In DNA, the CDR3 is TGTGCCAGCAAACGGGATACGCAGTATTTT. Translating it yields CASKRDTQYF.

In the case of this clone: One junction end does not reproduce the germline sequence, and a read error may be involved. The genes are TRBV27 and TRBJ1-4, with D maybe TRBD1 (6 bases). This CDR3 region has 17 residues. CDR1 is MNHEY, CDR2 SMNVEV, per germline (reference sequence). The DNA of the CDR3 is TGTGCCAGCATTTTATCGCACAGGGCAGGCCTAATGCAAAAACTGTTTTTT. It translates to CASILSHRAGLMQKLFF.

This chain joins TRBV27 and TRBJ2-1, with 7 bases matching TRBD2. Unmatched junction bases numbered 7, after V lost 2 bases and J lost 9 bases. In germline, CDR1 is MNHEY, CDR2 SMNVEV (reference sequence). CDR3 length: 14 amino acids. The chain's CDR3 is CASSLHVRECEQFF. The CDR3 bases are TGTGCCAGCAGTTTACATGTGCGGGAGTGTGAGCAGTTCTTC.

This chain connects TRBV3-1 (or the pseudogene TRBV3-2) to TRBJ1-2; D perhaps matches TRBD1 (6 bases). This CDR3 region has 14 residues. With 4 bases removed from V and 8 bases from J, the gap between germline ends came to 17 bases. Germline V gene data show CDR1 as LGHDT and CDR2 as YNNKEL (reference sequence). CDR3 DNA sequence: TGTGCCAGCAGCCCGGACTCCAGGGGCGGAGGCTACACCTTC. This encodes CASSPDSRGGGYTF.

This chain joins TRBV18 and TRBJ2-7, with TRBD2 identical over 7 bases. From germline, CDR1 is KGHSH and CDR2 LQKENI. After removal of 3 bases from V and 6 bases from J, the junction contained 2 bases not matched to a gene. The CDR3 spans 12 residues. This chain's CDR3 is CASSPSSGEQYF. The CDR3 DNA is TGTGCCAGCTCACCGTCTAGCGGCGAGCAGTACTTC. The complete variable domain, with remaining parts taken from reference TRBV18 and TRBJ2-7, reads NAGVMQNPRHLVRRRGQEARLRCSPMKGHSHVYWYRQLPEEGLKFMVYLQKENIIDESGMPKERFSAEFPKEGPSILRIQQVVRGDSAAYFCASSPSSGEQYFGPGTRLTVT.

The J gene is TRBJ1-6, the V gene TRBV27, with 7 bases matching TRBD1. Trimming removed 2 bases from V and 0 bases from J; junction bases left unmatched: 1. Looked up from germline, CDR1 is MNHEY and CDR2 is SMNVEV (reference sequence). The CDR3 is made up of 16 amino acids. CDR3 region: CASSLTGVSYNSPLHF. The CDR3 DNA follows: TGTGCCAGCAGTTTAACAGGGGTCTCCTATAATTCACCCCTCCACTTT.

This clone was seen only a few times. V gene TRBV7-9 combines with J gene TRBJ2-5; D might be TRBD1 (6 bases). This CDR3 is built from 15 residues. The germline V and J ends were trimmed by 5 bases and 1 base, with 14 bases remaining between them. The V gene's germline CDR1 is SEHNR and CDR2 FQNEAQ (reference sequence). CDR3 protein: CASSQQTGPQETQYF. The CDR3 coding sequence is TGTGCCAGCAGCCAACAAACAGGGCCCCAAGAGACCCAGTACTTC.

V gene TRBV28 combines with J gene TRBJ2-4; no clear D gene. V gave up 5 bases and J gave up 0 bases, with 14 bases separating them. The CDR3 runs to 16 residues. Looked up from germline, CDR1 is MDHEN and CDR2 is SYDVKM. The CDR3 nucleotides are TGTGCCAGCAGTCCCCCGCTACCTCTAGCCAAAAACATTCAGTACTTC. Translation: CASSPPLPLAKNIQYF.

The V call is TRBV4-1, the J call TRBJ1-2; 7 bases match TRBD1. The germline CDR1 and CDR2 sequences are MGHRA and YSYEKL. The CDR3 totals 15 residues. V dropped 3 bases and J dropped 2; count of bases not matched to a gene: 6. CDR3 residues: CASSQKIQGNYGYTF. DNA of the CDR3: TGCGCCAGCAGCCAGAAGATACAGGGGAACTATGGCTACACCTTC.

This chain connects TRBV2 to TRBJ2-1; 11 bases line up with TRBD2. The CDR3 sequence is 16 residues long. Germline CDR1 SNHLY, CDR2 FYNNEI. The trim removed 6 bases at V and 6 bases at J, leaving 10 bases unmatched. The CDR3 spells CASRSHGTSGLNEQFF. CDR3 nucleotide sequence: TGTGCCAGCAGGTCTCACGGGACTAGCGGTCTCAATGAGCAGTTCTTC.

The gene calls are TRBV5-1 and TRBJ1-4; TRBD1 aligns across 7 bases. The CDR3 has 15 residues. The V gene's germline CDR1 is SGHRS and CDR2 YFSETQ. V lost 2 bases, J lost 8 bases, and 9 bases stayed unmatched. CDR3 residues: CASSFFGRGEEKLFF. The CDR3 nucleotides are TGCGCCAGCAGCTTCTTCGGCAGGGGGGAAGAAAAACTGTTTTTT.

The genes are TRBV9 and TRBJ2-1, with TRBD2 as a possible D gene (6 bases). The CDR3 loop spans 16 amino acids. V was pared by 0 bases and J by 4 bases, with 14 bases between. The germline gives CDR1 SGDLS, CDR2 YYNGEE. The CDR3 sequence is CASSVGGDPGYNEQFF. The CDR3 DNA is TGTGCCAGCAGCGTAGGGGGGGACCCCGGATACAATGAGCAGTTCTTC.